This passage covers 31 T cell receptor beta chains from one sample sequenced in a study of T cell responses to AZD1222 COVID-19 vaccine. Using immunoSEQ multiplex PCR, the repertoire was profiled, and TCRdb retains in-frame clones only, with some absent. The sample shows about 260,000 clones, 93% of them seen only once. The material was peripheral blood, obtained on day 0 of AZD1222 vaccination. These receptors all stem from an adult in good health.

This clone was observed once. This sequence joins TRBV6-5 and TRBJ2-3; 10 nucleotides agree with TRBD1. J gave up 3 bases and V 6 bases, and 3 bases lay outside the gene matches. Looked up from germline, CDR1 is MNHEY and CDR2 is SVGAGI. The CDR3 length is 14 residues. DNA for the CDR3: TGTGCCAGCAGGAAGGGACAGGGGACAGATACGCAGTATTTT. It translates to CASRKGQGTDTQYF.

DNA for the CDR3: TGTGCCAGCAGCCTAACTAGCGGGGGATCGTTGCAGCAGTACTTC. Amino acids: CASSLTSGGSLQQYF. The V and J genes are TRBV3-1 (or the pseudogene TRBV3-2) and TRBJ2-7; 11 nucleotides match TRBD2. CDR3 size: 15 residues. Germline V gene lookup returns CDR1 LGHDT and CDR2 YNNKEL (reference sequence). V was pared by 4 bases and J by 8 bases, with 10 bases of the junction left unmatched.

This sequence joins TRBV4-3 and TRBJ2-7, with 8 bases that match TRBD1. V shed 4 bases, J shed 2 bases, and the junction held 4 bases outside the gene matches. CDR1 and CDR2 from the germline V gene are LGHNA and YSLEER. This CDR3 has 14 residues. The CDR3 sequence: CASSLRQGTYEQYF. The CDR3 DNA follows: TGCGCCAGCAGCCTAAGACAGGGGACCTACGAGCAGTACTTC.

The chain employs TRBV15 and TRBJ2-5, with D perhaps assigned TRBD1 or TRBD2 (5 bases each). Germline V gene lookup returns CDR1 LNHNV and CDR2 YYDKDF (reference sequence). V shed 2 bases and J shed 5 bases, with 18 bases lying between them. The CDR3 consists of 16 residues. The CDR3, as DNA: TGTGCCACCAGCAGATACAGCCGGGACCCCCTGGAGACCCAGTACTTC. Translation: CATSRYSRDPLETQYF.

The chain has TRBV10-3 and TRBJ2-7; D perhaps matches TRBD2 (6 bases). Trimming removed 0 bases at V and 5 bases at J, with 14 bases between. Germline values: CDR1 ENHRY, CDR2 SYGVKD. This CDR3 comprises 15 residues. The CDR3: CAISESLGGGNEQYF. Written as DNA, the CDR3 is TGTGCCATCAGTGAGTCGCTTGGAGGAGGGAACGAGCAGTACTTC.

V and J are TRBV28 and TRBJ1-1; 8 bases agree with TRBD1. CDR3 length: 15 residues. CDR1 and CDR2 (germline): MDHEN, SYDVKM. The trim removed 4 bases at V and 4 bases at J, leaving 8 bases unmatched. CDR3 region: CASSSGQVGGTEAFF. In DNA, the CDR3 is TGTGCCAGCAGTTCGGGACAGGTCGGCGGCACTGAAGCTTTCTTT.

The chain links TRBV19 to TRBJ1-5; D is unclear. V shed 5 bases and J shed 6 bases, with 17 bases lying between them. Germline-derived CDR1 and CDR2 are LNHDA and SQIVND (reference sequence). The CDR3 sequence is 15 residues long. CDR3 DNA: TGTGCCAGTAGTTCTACGGCCCTGGGCGGTCAGCCCCAGCATTTT. It encodes CASSSTALGGQPQHF.

This chain's CDR3 is CASSSGRGGARREQYF. The CDR3 bases are TGTGCCAGCAGCTCCGGGAGGGGGGGCGCTCGACGCGAGCAGTACTTC. The genes are TRBV7-2 and TRBJ2-7, with 8 bases aligning to TRBD2. The CDR3 totals 16 residues. The junction had 14 bases not matched to a gene; V was cut back by 4 bases and J by 6 bases. The germline V gene encodes CDR1 SGHTA and CDR2 FQGNSA.

The chain recombines TRBV18 with TRBJ2-3; 9 nucleotides align to TRBD2. The CDR3 is 17 residues long. Germline loops: CDR1 KGHSH, CDR2 LQKENI. The V segment lost 3 bases and the J segment 0 bases; nucleotides outside the gene matches: 7. DNA for the CDR3: TGTGCCAGCTCACCGATGACTAGCGGAACTAGCACAGATACGCAGTATTTT. Amino acids: CASSPMTSGTSTDTQYF.

The J gene is TRBJ1-1, the V gene TRBV6-5; D is possibly TRBD1 (5 bases). Germline CDR1 and CDR2: MNHEY and SVGAGI. The CDR3 contains 13 residues. V was trimmed by 1 base and J by 5 bases, leaving 8 bases between them. CDR3 nucleotides: TGTGCCAGCAGTTACTTTCAGGGTACTGAAGCTTTCTTT. The encoded protein is CASSYFQGTEAFF.

The chain combines TRBV10-3 with TRBJ1-4, with 7 bases fitting TRBD1. V lost 8 bases, J lost 8 bases, and 5 bases stayed unmatched. The CDR3 totals 12 residues. The germline CDR1 and CDR2 sequences are ENHRY and SYGVKD. The CDR3 region has the DNA TGTGCCATCGGCCAGGGGGGCGAAAAACTGTTTTTT. Its translation: CAIGQGGEKLFF.

J is TRBJ1-1 and V is TRBV19; D ambiguous. V shed 1 base and J shed 5 bases, with 8 bases lying between them. CDR3 length equals 13 residues. Germline CDR1 LNHDA, CDR2 SQIVND (reference sequence). CDR3 in DNA: TGTGCCAGTAGTATAGGGGTCAGGACTGAAGCTTTCTTT. This codes for CASSIGVRTEAFF.

The gene calls are TRBV7-2 and TRBJ2-7; 11 nucleotides agree with TRBD2. In germline, CDR1 is SGHTA, CDR2 FQGNSA. J was trimmed by 3 bases and V by 2 bases; bases with no gene match: 6. The CDR3 loop spans 16 amino acids. The DNA for the CDR3 is TGTGCCAGCAGCTTAAACCGACTAGCGGGAAGCTACGAGCAGTACTTC. Translating gives CASSLNRLAGSYEQYF.

The chain links TRBV2 to TRBJ1-2, with no clear D. V was clipped by 1 base and J by 5 bases, with 8 bases between them. The CDR3 sequence is 13 residues long. CDR1 is SNHLY and CDR2 is FYNNEI in the germline V gene. The CDR3 protein is CASSEVSGYGYTF. CDR3 nucleotide sequence: TGTGCCAGCAGTGAAGTTTCGGGGTATGGCTACACCTTC. Complete variable domain (other parts from reference TRBV2 and TRBJ1-2): EPEVTQTPSHQVTQMGQEVILRCVPISNHLYFYWYRQILGQKVEFLVSFYNNEISEKSEIFDDQFSVERPDGSNFTLKIRSTKLEDSAMYFCASSEVSGYGYTFGSGTRLTVV.

This chain links TRBV4-1 with TRBJ1-5; possible D gene TRBD1, 5 bases. Looked up from germline, CDR1 is MGHRA and CDR2 is YSYEKL. V dropped 4 bases and J dropped 6 bases, with 10 bases sitting between them. The CDR3 has 13 amino acids. CDR3 coding DNA: TGCGCCAGCAGCCTTGGGGGAGGTCAGCCCCAGCATTTT. Translating gives CASSLGGGQPQHF.

This sequence joins TRBV20-1 and TRBJ1-2; 9 bases are shared with TRBD1. The V and J ends lost 3 bases and 3 bases, in that order; junction bases with no gene match: 5. The CDR3 sequence is 14 residues long. In germline, CDR1 is DFQATT, CDR2 SNEGSKA (reference sequence). CDR3 sequence reads: CSASLQGADYGYTF. DNA for the CDR3: TGCAGTGCTAGTCTACAGGGGGCGGACTATGGCTACACCTTC.

This clone appeared once. The rearrangement links TRBV14 to TRBJ2-5, with a tentative D call TRBD2 (7 bases). This CDR3 has 13 amino acids. V was trimmed by 4 bases and J by 5 bases, leaving 11 bases between them. Per the germline V gene, CDR1 is SGHDN and CDR2 is FVKESK. CDR3 DNA sequence: TGTGCCAGCAGCCTACGGGGGGCGGAGACCCAGTACTTC. Translated: CASSLRGAETQYF.

V and J are TRBV6-5 and TRBJ1-1; TRBD1 aligns across 8 bases. The germline V gene encodes CDR1 MNHEY and CDR2 SVGAGI. There are 15 residues in the CDR3. The ends lost 6 bases at V and 3 bases at J; junction bases unmatched: 9. CDR3 nucleotides: TGTGCCAGCAGGGCTTCCAGGGGGCTCTACACTGAAGCTTTCTTT. Translating gives CASRASRGLYTEAFF.

The chain has TRBV9 and TRBJ1-5; D is undetermined. The germline gives CDR1 SGDLS, CDR2 YYNGEE. The CDR3 is 15 amino acids. The V gene lost 0 bases and the J gene lost 1 base, with 8 bases spanning the gap. CDR3 nucleotides: TGTGCCAGCAGCGTAGCGCCGGGCAGCAATCAGCCCCAGCATTTT. Amino acids: CASSVAPGSNQPQHF.

This chain uses TRBV18 with TRBJ2-1, with TRBD1 matching 8 bases. The CDR3 loop spans 17 amino acids. Germline CDR1 KGHSH, CDR2 LQKENI. After removal of 6 bases from V and 1 base from J, the junction contained 11 bases not matched to a gene. CDR3 DNA: TGTGCCAGCTCGGCCGGGACAGGAAAGACGTCCTACAATGAGCAGTTCTTC. Translated, it gives CASSAGTGKTSYNEQFF.

J is TRBJ1-3 and V is TRBV6-5; TRBD1 matches 8 bases. The J segment lost 6 bases and the V segment lost 6 bases, leaving 4 bases of the junction unmatched. Germline values: CDR1 MNHEY, CDR2 SVGAGI. This CDR3 is 13 amino acids long. This chain's CDR3 is CASRGTGANTIYF. CDR3 coding DNA: TGTGCCAGCAGAGGGACAGGCGCAAACACCATATATTTT.

The chain has TRBV12-3 or TRBV12-4 and TRBJ2-7; D tentatively reads TRBD1 or TRBD2 (6 bases each). The CDR3 consists of 13 residues. Trimming stripped 5 bases from V and 2 bases from J, with 10 bases between. The CDR3 DNA follows: TGTGCCAGCAGTCGCGGGACACCCTACGAGCAGTACTTC. Amino acids: CASSRGTPYEQYF.

The chain combines TRBV9 with TRBJ2-1; D not resolved. The CDR3 sequence is 16 residues long. V was pared by 4 bases and J by 0 bases, with 14 bases between. Germline CDR1 is SGDLS and CDR2 is YYNGEE. The CDR3 protein is CASSLYASSSYNEQFF. CDR3 coding DNA: TGTGCCAGCAGCCTTTACGCGTCGAGCTCCTACAATGAGCAGTTCTTC.

V is TRBV6-5 and J is TRBJ1-1; 9 bases are shared with TRBD1. CDR1 MNHEY and CDR2 SVGAGI come from the germline V gene. The J segment lost 4 bases and the V segment lost 6 bases, leaving 3 bases of the junction unmatched. The length of the CDR3 is 13 residues. The CDR3 loop is CASSVQGATEAFF. CDR3 DNA sequence: TGTGCCAGCAGCGTACAGGGGGCCACTGAAGCTTTCTTT.

The rearrangement joins TRBV11-1 to TRBJ1-1, with unresolved D. Germline CDR1 SGHAT, CDR2 FQDESV (reference sequence). V lost 3 bases, J lost 1 base, and 9 bases lay in between. The CDR3 consists of 14 residues. The CDR3 reads CASSFSPGNTEAFF. In DNA, the CDR3 is TGTGCCAGCAGCTTTAGTCCCGGGAACACTGAAGCTTTCTTT.

In this sample, this clone turned up once. The CDR3 sequence: CASSPMEGGREQYF. CDR3 bases: TGTGCCAGCAGTCCAATGGAGGGGGGGCGCGAGCAGTACTTC. This chain joins TRBV27 and TRBJ2-7, with TRBD2 as a possible D gene (7 bases). The CDR3 is made up of 14 amino acids. V shed 5 bases and J shed 6 bases, with 17 bases lying between them. Germline-derived CDR1 and CDR2 are MNHEY and SMNVEV (reference sequence).

J is TRBJ2-7 and V is TRBV9; D may match TRBD1 or TRBD2 (6 bases each). The CDR3 loop spans 13 amino acids. Trimming pared 4 bases from V and 6 bases from J, leaving 14 bases between. Germline V lookup: CDR1 SGDLS, CDR2 YYNGEE. The CDR3 nucleotides are TGTGCCAGCAGCCCGAGGGGGGTTGGCGAGCAGTACTTC. Translation: CASSPRGVGEQYF.

V and J are TRBV28 and TRBJ1-6; TRBD1 agrees at 7 bases. Germline-derived CDR1 and CDR2 are MDHEN and SYDVKM. The CDR3 consists of 16 residues. V lost 7 bases and J lost 8; bases outside the gene matches: 14. The CDR3 region is CASNRPRDRAYSPLHF. Written as DNA, the CDR3 is TGTGCCAGCAACCGTCCCCGTGACAGGGCCTATTCACCCCTCCACTTT.

The chain recombines TRBV28 with TRBJ2-7; D could derive from TRBD1 or TRBD2 (6 bases each). This CDR3 has 17 residues. Germline CDR1 and CDR2: MDHEN and SYDVKM. The V end lost 6 bases, the J end lost 0 bases, and 21 bases lay between the germline ends. Here the CDR3 reads CASSPFTGGGRSYEQYF. In DNA, the CDR3 is TGTGCCAGCAGCCCTTTTACGGGTGGGGGGCGCTCCTACGAGCAGTACTTC.

The chain joins TRBV5-1 to TRBJ1-1, with unresolved D. Germline CDR1 is SGHRS and CDR2 is YFSETQ. Between the trimmed V and J ends, which lost 5 bases and 10 bases, there was a span of 21 bases. CDR3 size: 14 residues. As DNA, the CDR3 is TGCGCCAGCAGGGGCACAACGCTCCCACGGGGAGCTTTCTTT. It codes for CASRGTTLPRGAFF.

The chain recombines TRBV18 with TRBJ2-7, with 8 nucleotides matching TRBD2. Germline CDR1 reads KGHSH; CDR2 reads LQKENI. The V segment lost 1 base and the J segment 3 bases; nucleotides outside the gene matches: 11. This CDR3 is 17 amino acids long. CDR3 amino acids: CASSPRDRLAGRYEQYF. CDR3 DNA: TGTGCCAGCTCACCACGGGATCGGCTAGCGGGCCGCTACGAGCAGTACTTC. Combining the CDR3 with reference TRBV18 and TRBJ2-7 gives the whole variable domain NAGVMQNPRHLVRRRGQEARLRCSPMKGHSHVYWYRQLPEEGLKFMVYLQKENIIDESGMPKERFSAEFPKEGPSILRIQQVVRGDSAAYFCASSPRDRLAGRYEQYFGPGTRLTVT.